The rows below give T cell receptor beta chains drawn from one sample of a study of shared clonotypes between healthy human individuals. TCRdb keeps only in-frame clones here, not all; method: immunoSEQ multiplex PCR. The data contain over 2 million clones, about 95% of them singletons. Sequencing used naive CD8+ T cells sorted from blood. These receptors originate from a man between 18 and 29 years old in good health. CDR3s include the opening cysteine and the closing phenylalanine or tryptophan. Each record gives: clone size, J gene, CDR3 length, V gene, D gene, CDR3 DNA, CDR3 protein. The D gene is left open where the match is weak. The size of a clone is reported for some rows only, either as once, few or many, or as a class for expanded clones.

clone_size: .; j_call: TRBJ2-7; cdr3_length: 13; v_call: TRBV27; d_call: .; cdr3_nt: TGTGCCAGCAGTTTGGGGGATTCCTACGAGCAGTACTTC; cdr3_aa: CASSLGDSYEQYF
clone_size: .; j_call: TRBJ1-2; cdr3_length: 15; v_call: TRBV30; d_call: .; cdr3_nt: TGTGCCTGGAGTGAGGGCAGAGGGGGAAACTATGGCTACACCTTC; cdr3_aa: CAWSEGRGGNYGYTF
clone_size: .; j_call: TRBJ2-6; cdr3_length: 16; v_call: TRBV27; d_call: TRBD1; cdr3_nt: TGTGCCAGCAGTTTCGCCACAGGGGGCGGGTTCAACGTCCTGACTTTC; cdr3_aa: CASSFATGGGFNVLTF
clone_size: .; j_call: TRBJ2-3; cdr3_length: 15; v_call: TRBV6-6; d_call: TRBD2; cdr3_nt: TGTGCCAGCAGGTTAGCGGGGGCCCACACAGATACGCAGTATTTT; cdr3_aa: CASRLAGAHTDTQYF
clone_size: .; j_call: TRBJ1-5; cdr3_length: 13; v_call: TRBV6-5; d_call: .; cdr3_nt: TGTGCCAGCAGTTACGGGACGAGTCAGCCCCAGCATTTT; cdr3_aa: CASSYGTSQPQHF
clone_size: once; j_call: TRBJ2-1; cdr3_length: 15; v_call: TRBV4-1; d_call: TRBD2; cdr3_nt: TGCGCCAGCAGCCAAACCGGGGGGGCCTACAATGAGCAGTTCTTC; cdr3_aa: CASSQTGGAYNEQFF
clone_size: .; j_call: TRBJ2-1; cdr3_length: 18; v_call: TRBV7-2; d_call: TRBD2; cdr3_nt: TGTGCCAGCAGCTTAGGCGCTGGACTAGCGCGTACCTACAATGAGCAGTTCTTC; cdr3_aa: CASSLGAGLARTYNEQFF
clone_size: .; j_call: TRBJ1-2; cdr3_length: 16; v_call: TRBV4-3; d_call: .; cdr3_nt: TGCGCCAGCAGCCAGTTTCAAGGGGCCCCCGCCTATGGCTACACCTTC; cdr3_aa: CASSQFQGAPAYGYTF
clone_size: .; j_call: TRBJ1-1; cdr3_length: 16; v_call: TRBV9; d_call: .; cdr3_nt: TGTGCCAGCAGCGGACTCCCCGGGCTGCTGAACACTGAAGCTTTCTTT; cdr3_aa: CASSGLPGLLNTEAFF
clone_size: .; j_call: TRBJ2-7; cdr3_length: 15; v_call: TRBV11-2; d_call: TRBD2; cdr3_nt: TGTGCCAGCATCCCGGGACTAGCGGCTTCCTACGAGCAGTACTTC; cdr3_aa: CASIPGLAASYEQYF
clone_size: .; j_call: TRBJ2-1; cdr3_length: 17; v_call: TRBV7-3; d_call: TRBD2; cdr3_nt: TGTGCCAGCAGCTCCTGGACTAGCGGGGGCACCTACAATGAGCAGTTCTTC; cdr3_aa: CASSSWTSGGTYNEQFF
clone_size: .; j_call: TRBJ1-2; cdr3_length: 15; v_call: TRBV27; d_call: .; cdr3_nt: TGTGCCAGCAGTTTCTCTAGTGGGCTGCTCTATGGCTACACCTTC; cdr3_aa: CASSFSSGLLYGYTF
clone_size: .; j_call: TRBJ1-2; cdr3_length: 18; v_call: TRBV15; d_call: TRBD1; cdr3_nt: TGTGCCACCAGCAGAGAGAGGACAGGGACAGGAACTAACTATGGCTACACCTTC; cdr3_aa: CATSRERTGTGTNYGYTF
clone_size: once; j_call: TRBJ2-7; cdr3_length: 13; v_call: TRBV6-6; d_call: .; cdr3_nt: TGTGCCAGCAGTTACCTGGGCGCGGGCGAGCAGTACTTC; cdr3_aa: CASSYLGAGEQYF
clone_size: .; j_call: TRBJ2-3; cdr3_length: 14; v_call: TRBV6-1; d_call: .; cdr3_nt: TGTGCCAGCACCCAAGGGACGCACACAGATACGCAGTATTTT; cdr3_aa: CASTQGTHTDTQYF
clone_size: .; j_call: TRBJ1-5; cdr3_length: 15; v_call: TRBV6-5; d_call: .; cdr3_nt: TGTGCCAGCAGTCTTGGACAGTATAGCAATCAGCCCCAGCATTTT; cdr3_aa: CASSLGQYSNQPQHF
clone_size: .; j_call: TRBJ2-1; cdr3_length: 17; v_call: TRBV29-1; d_call: TRBD2; cdr3_nt: TGCAGCGCCCTGGGGCCTAGCGGGAGGGCCAGTGGGGAGGAGCAGTTCTTC; cdr3_aa: CSALGPSGRASGEEQFF
clone_size: .; j_call: TRBJ2-1; cdr3_length: 15; v_call: TRBV5-4; d_call: TRBD2; cdr3_nt: TGTGCCAGCAGCCCCGGGACTAGTATCTACAATGAGCAGTTCTTC; cdr3_aa: CASSPGTSIYNEQFF
clone_size: .; j_call: TRBJ1-2; cdr3_length: 14; v_call: TRBV4-1; d_call: .; cdr3_nt: TGCGCCAGCACCGAGGGCGGCAGTTACTATGGCTACACCTTC; cdr3_aa: CASTEGGSYYGYTF
clone_size: .; j_call: TRBJ1-5; cdr3_length: 16; v_call: TRBV9; d_call: TRBD1; cdr3_nt: TGTGCCAGCAGCTCCGGGACAGGGGATAGCAATCAGCCCCAGCATTTT; cdr3_aa: CASSSGTGDSNQPQHF
clone_size: .; j_call: TRBJ1-2; cdr3_length: 13; v_call: TRBV14; d_call: .; cdr3_nt: TGTGCCAGCAGCCAAGGAGGGAACTATGGCTACACCTTC; cdr3_aa: CASSQGGNYGYTF
clone_size: .; j_call: TRBJ2-7; cdr3_length: 16; v_call: TRBV7-2; d_call: .; cdr3_nt: TGTGCCAGCAGCTTAGCGCTGGGATTTGCGGCCTACGAGCAGTACTTC; cdr3_aa: CASSLALGFAAYEQYF
clone_size: .; j_call: TRBJ1-1; cdr3_length: 12; v_call: TRBV21-1; d_call: .; cdr3_nt: TGTGCCAGCCGTGGGATGAACACTGAAGCTTTCTTT; cdr3_aa: CASRGMNTEAFF
clone_size: .; j_call: TRBJ2-7; cdr3_length: 15; v_call: TRBV27; d_call: .; cdr3_nt: TGTGCCAGCAGCCAGACACCTCCGACAGGCCGGGAGCAGTACTTC; cdr3_aa: CASSQTPPTGREQYF
clone_size: .; j_call: TRBJ1-1; cdr3_length: 14; v_call: TRBV6-5; d_call: .; cdr3_nt: TGTGCCAGCAGCGATGGACAGTTGAACACTGAAGCTTTCTTT; cdr3_aa: CASSDGQLNTEAFF
clone_size: .; j_call: TRBJ1-2; cdr3_length: 15; v_call: TRBV5-1; d_call: .; cdr3_nt: TGCGCCAGCAGCTTGGCGCAGGGGCAGAGGAATGGCTACACCTTC; cdr3_aa: CASSLAQGQRNGYTF
clone_size: .; j_call: TRBJ1-5; cdr3_length: 14; v_call: TRBV2; d_call: .; cdr3_nt: TGTGCCAGCAGTGAACAGGACAGCAATCAGCCCCAGCATTTT; cdr3_aa: CASSEQDSNQPQHF
clone_size: .; j_call: TRBJ1-2; cdr3_length: 18; v_call: TRBV14; d_call: .; cdr3_nt: TGTGCCAGCAGCCCCAACTGGCCCGCCGTAGGGGAACGATATGGCTACACCTTC; cdr3_aa: CASSPNWPAVGERYGYTF
clone_size: .; j_call: TRBJ1-1; cdr3_length: 15; v_call: TRBV7-9; d_call: .; cdr3_nt: TGTGCCAGCAGCTTATCGGAGGGCCCGAACACTGAAGCTTTCTTT; cdr3_aa: CASSLSEGPNTEAFF